The 22 T cell receptor beta chains reported below all come from one sample, sequenced in a study of blood T cell repertoires in COVID-19. TCRdb's table, derived via immunoSEQ multiplex PCR, lists solely in-frame clones and lacks some. Here the sample spans 150,000 or so clones, more than 85% being singletons. Sequencing was performed on peripheral blood. These receptors came from a man aged 60-69 years with COVID-19, enrolled during active disease.

V is TRBV24-1 and J is TRBJ2-7; the D is unclear. Per the germline V gene, CDR1 is KGHDR and CDR2 is SFDVKD. This CDR3 comprises 11 residues. V shed 4 bases and J shed 5 bases, with 5 bases lying between them. The CDR3 nucleotides read TGTGCCACCAGTGACAGTCACGAGCAGTACTTC. Amino acid sequence: CATSDSHEQYF.

J is TRBJ2-3 and V is TRBV27; maybe TRBD2 (6 bases). The CDR3 has 14 amino acids. Trimming removed 3 bases at V and 3 bases at J, with 10 bases between. From germline, CDR1 is MNHEY and CDR2 SMNVEV (reference sequence). The CDR3 is CASSFGGWTDTQYF. CDR3 sequence (DNA): TGTGCCAGCAGTTTTGGGGGGTGGACAGATACGCAGTATTTT.

The genes are TRBV9 and TRBJ2-3, with D possibly TRBD2 on 6 matching bases. The CDR3 spans 17 residues. Germline CDR1 and CDR2: SGDLS and YYNGEE. Trimming shortened V by 3 bases and J by 1 base, and 18 bases separated the two germline ends. The CDR3: CASSDPFGAGGTDTQYF. In DNA form, the CDR3 reads TGTGCCAGCAGCGATCCCTTCGGAGCGGGCGGCACAGATACGCAGTATTTT. The complete variable domain, with remaining parts taken from reference TRBV9 and TRBJ2-3, reads DSGVTQTPKHLITATGQRVTLRCSPRSGDLSVYWYQQSLDQGLQFLIQYYNGEERAKGNILERFSAQQFPDLHSELNLSSLELGDSALYFCASSDPFGAGGTDTQYFGPGTRLTVL.

This clone came up once. This chain links TRBV7-2 with TRBJ2-1; the match to TRBD2 covers 8 bases. This CDR3 has 15 amino acids. With V trimmed by 5 bases and J by 9 bases, 12 bases remained unmatched. Germline V gene lookup returns CDR1 SGHTA and CDR2 FQGNSA. The CDR3 protein is CASSPTGGGTVEQFF. CDR3 sequence (DNA): TGTGCCAGCAGCCCGACGGGGGGGGGCACAGTTGAGCAGTTCTTC.

This chain connects TRBV19 to TRBJ2-5; 10 bases match TRBD1. The germline gives CDR1 LNHDA, CDR2 SQIVND (reference sequence). Losses at the gene ends were 8 bases for V and 5 bases for J; bases not matched to a gene: 8. The CDR3 sequence is 14 residues long. Written as DNA, the CDR3 is TGTGCCAGTGGAGACAGGGGGCGCGATGAGACCCAGTACTTC. It specifies CASGDRGRDETQYF.

The chain joins TRBV5-1 to TRBJ2-2, with D unresolved. The V gene lost 0 bases and the J gene lost 5 bases, with 8 bases spanning the gap. The CDR3 has 14 amino acids. Per germline, CDR1 SGHRS and CDR2 YFSETQ. Here the CDR3 DNA reads TGCGCCAGCAGCTTGGTTCCAGGAACCGGGGAGCTGTTTTTT. It encodes CASSLVPGTGELFF.

The CDR3 coding sequence is TGTGCAAGTCGCTTAATCCAGCGCTCCTACAATGAGCAGTTCTTC. As protein: CASRLIQRSYNEQFF. This chain links TRBV12-2 with TRBJ2-1; TRBD2 is taken as the D call from the table, unchecked against the DNA. TRBV12-2 constitutes a pseudogene. This CDR3 comprises 15 residues.

This clone appeared once. V is TRBV5-5 and J is TRBJ1-2; D ambiguous. Trimming removed 5 bases at V and 5 bases at J, with 22 bases between. Germline V gives CDR1 SGHKS, CDR2 YYEKEE (reference sequence). The CDR3 loop spans 16 amino acids. The CDR3 region has the DNA TGTGCCAGCAGTCCGAGCGAGCAGCGAATTTTTTATGGCTACACCTTC. It is translated as CASSPSEQRIFYGYTF.

The chain has TRBV19 and TRBJ1-4; no reliable D call. The CDR3 contains 14 residues. V lost 1 base to trimming and J lost 5 bases, with 8 bases between them. CDR1 is LNHDA, CDR2 SQIVND, per germline (reference sequence). Here the CDR3 reads CASSIAGGNEKLFF. Here the CDR3 DNA reads TGTGCCAGTAGTATAGCGGGTGGCAATGAAAAACTGTTTTTT.

CDR3 in DNA: TGTGCCAGCAGGCTAGCGGTTTCCTACAATGAGCAGTTCTTC. Protein: CASRLAVSYNEQFF. J is TRBJ2-1 and V is TRBV19; TRBD2 matches 7 bases. The CDR3 runs to 14 residues. With 9 bases clipped from V and 1 base from J, the junction kept 6 bases outside the gene matches. CDR1 LNHDA and CDR2 SQIVND come from the germline V gene (reference sequence).

The chain uses TRBV6-6 and TRBJ1-3, with unresolved D. CDR3 size: 14 residues. The germline V gene encodes CDR1 MNHNY and CDR2 SVGAGI (reference sequence). V was pared by 7 bases and J by 0 bases, with 10 bases between. This chain's CDR3 is CASKSDYSGNTIYF. Written as DNA, the CDR3 is TGTGCCAGCAAGTCGGACTACTCTGGAAACACCATATATTTT.

The sample holds a few counts of this clone. V gene TRBV27 combines with J gene TRBJ2-2, with 7 bases that match TRBD2. CDR1 and CDR2 (germline): MNHEY, SMNVEV (reference sequence). The CDR3 loop spans 16 amino acids. V was pared by 6 bases and J by 0 bases, with 7 bases of the junction left unmatched. The CDR3 sequence is CASRGLMLANTGELFF. In nucleotides, the CDR3 is TGTGCCAGCAGGGGACTAATGCTAGCGAACACCGGGGAGCTGTTTTTT.

The chain combines TRBV30 with TRBJ1-2; 8 positions match TRBD1. V was clipped by 3 bases and J by 8 bases; unmatched bases: 5. Germline loops: CDR1 GTSNPN, CDR2 SVGIG (reference sequence). CDR3 length: 12 residues. The CDR3 loop reads CAWSEQGGGYTF. CDR3 sequence (DNA): TGTGCCTGGAGCGAACAGGGGGGAGGCTACACCTTC. Using reference TRBV30 and TRBJ1-2 for the parts outside the CDR3, the full variable domain is SQTIHQWPATLVQPVGSPLSLECTVEGTSNPNLYWYRQAAGRGLQLLFYSVGIGQISSEVPQNLSASRPQDRQFILSSKKLLLSDSGFYLCAWSEQGGGYTFGSGTRLTVV.

The CDR3 bases are TGTGCCAGCAGCTTGTTAGGGGGCGTCGATCAGCCCCAGCATTTT. Encoded protein: CASSLLGGVDQPQHF. J is TRBJ1-5 and V is TRBV7-2, with TRBD1 matching 7 bases. Germline V lookup: CDR1 SGHTA, CDR2 FQGNSA. V lost 3 bases, J lost 5 bases, and 7 bases stayed unmatched. The CDR3 has 15 residues.

The chain couples TRBV19 to TRBJ2-7; possible D gene TRBD1, 5 bases. V was pared by 5 bases and J by 5 bases, with 19 bases between. Germline V gene data show CDR1 as LNHDA and CDR2 as SQIVND (reference sequence). The CDR3 has 15 amino acids. The CDR3 region is CASSPSEGARHEQYF. Here the CDR3 DNA reads TGTGCCAGTAGTCCCTCTGAAGGGGCGAGACACGAGCAGTACTTC.

The chain uses TRBV12-3 or TRBV12-4 and TRBJ1-3; D not resolved. The CDR3 runs 13 residues. Trimming removed 7 bases from V and 3 bases from J, with 10 bases in between. The CDR3 coding sequence is TGTGCCAGCAAGAGGGCAGGTGGAAACACCATATATTTT. Residues: CASKRAGGNTIYF.

This chain uses TRBV6-2 or TRBV6-3 with TRBJ2-7; 10 bases fit TRBD2. CDR3 length: 15 residues. CDR1 is MNHEY and CDR2 is SVGEGT in the germline V gene. The V gene end was trimmed by 2 bases and the J gene end by 2 bases; junction bases not matched to a gene: 3. The CDR3 coding sequence is TGTGCCAGCAGTTACGGGCTAGCGGGGGCCTACGAGCAGTACTTC. This translates into CASSYGLAGAYEQYF.

J is TRBJ2-1 and V is TRBV4-2; 10 positions agree with TRBD2. The CDR3 extends over 16 amino acids. V was pared by 0 bases and J by 2 bases, with 1 base of the junction left unmatched. From germline, CDR1 is LGHNA and CDR2 YNFKEQ. The CDR3 region has the DNA TGTGCCAGCAGCCAAGAGCTAGCGGGGGCCTACAATGAGCAGTTCTTC. Translated: CASSQELAGAYNEQFF.

J is TRBJ1-4 and V is TRBV10-2, with 7 bases matching TRBD1. The V segment lost 6 bases and the J segment 7 bases; nucleotides outside the gene matches: 5. Germline CDR1 is WSHSY and CDR2 is SAAADI. The CDR3 has 13 amino acids. The CDR3: CASRQGLGEKLFF. The CDR3 DNA follows: TGCGCCAGCAGACAGGGGCTGGGTGAAAAACTGTTTTTT.

This clone appeared a single time. The chain couples TRBV27 to TRBJ2-7; TRBD2 matches at 9 bases. Per germline, CDR1 MNHEY and CDR2 SMNVEV (reference sequence). The CDR3 has 16 residues. Trimming removed 0 bases from V and 4 bases from J; junction bases left unmatched: 7. CDR3 amino acids: CASSLSVAGVRYEQYF. CDR3 nucleotide sequence: TGTGCCAGCAGTTTATCCGTAGCGGGAGTAAGGTACGAGCAGTACTTC.

This clone came up a few times. The chain combines TRBV6-1 with TRBJ1-2; 11 positions match TRBD1. Germline CDR1 reads MNHNS; CDR2 reads SASEGT. This CDR3 is built from 15 residues. The trim removed 6 bases at V and 2 bases at J, leaving 5 bases unmatched. In DNA, the CDR3 is TGTGCCAGCAGCCGGACAGGGGGCGAGAACTATGGCTACACCTTC. As protein: CASSRTGGENYGYTF.

The chain employs TRBV6-2 or TRBV6-3 and TRBJ1-5; 7 bases fit TRBD1. The germline CDR1 and CDR2 sequences are MNHEY and SVGEGT. The CDR3 spans 17 residues. Trimming at V came to 4 bases and at J to 0 bases, leaving 9 bases not matched to a gene. This CDR3 is CASSSNRGVYSNQPQHF. CDR3 nucleotide sequence: TGTGCCAGCAGTTCCAACAGGGGTGTTTATAGCAATCAGCCCCAGCATTTT.